This section outlines one TCR beta chain sequence together with its context. The antigen is not known. The data stem from a study of response to subunit inactivated influenza vaccine. General study findings and limits: Authors proposed each seasonal influenza vaccination draws in few new T cells.

One entry per CDR3 protein, called by TCRdb with MiXCR from the RT-PCR reads. Of about 700,000 distinct CDR3 sequences listed, more than 11% are singletons. Between the trimmed V and J ends, which lost 4 bases and 8 bases, there was a span of 18 bases. The CDR3 covers 16 residues. From germline, CDR1 is SGHVS and CDR2 FQNEAQ. The J gene is TRBJ1-6, the V gene TRBV7-8; D gene unclear. The clonotype originates from a middle-aged man who received an inactivated influenza vaccine. This material consisted of PBMCs from blood, taken roughly 15 days before vaccination. This CDR3 reads CASSSRGVASDSPLHF. The DNA of the CDR3 is TGTGCCAGCAGCTCCCGGGGAGTAGCTTCAGATTCACCCCTCCACTTT.